This TCR beta chain appears in the sequencing data of a study of CD8 T cells in ankylosing spondylitis (dated by TCRdb to 2016 to 2017). For context, the study as a whole: The study profiled T cell receptor beta repertoires in healthy donors and ankylosing spondylitis patients to find disease-linked TCR variants. Peripheral blood was sampled, and synovial fluid was also collected from ankylosing spondylitis patients. The full study cohort was made up of 25 to 30 ankylosing spondylitis patients and 108 healthy donors. Study-wide findings and limitations: According to the report, matched synovial fluid samples from ankylosing spondylitis patients were significantly enriched for the disease-linked clones. A TCR beta motif of about eight highly homologous amino acid variants appeared characteristic of blood from ankylosing spondylitis patients. In peripheral blood, the disease-linked clones were found at relatively low frequencies and had a CD8+ phenotype. Some TCR beta motif variants had previously been reported in synovial fluid and blood of reactive arthritis patients, which suggested common disease-initiation mechanisms.

In the case of this clonotype: No antigen is known for it. No quality values exist for individual bases; no much larger clone is one base distant.

V and J lose 3 bases and 7 bases, and a span of 10 bases separates them. CDR1 and CDR2, per the germline V gene (reference sequence), are SGHNT and YYREEE. From the cysteine through the phenylalanine, the CDR3 covers 13 amino acids. Only CDR3 DNA is held: 39 bases, read in frame from base 1. The reads were generated on an Illumina HiSeq 2500. Quantitative 5'-RACE with molecular barcodes was used to prepare TCR beta libraries. As for the authors' bioinformatics: To identify disease-linked TCR variants, a new computational method was used, one built on a probabilistic model of VDJ rearrangement. TCRdb trimmed public reads at Q25 via fastp, called clones via MiXCR and kept in-frame beta chains. CDR3 protein sequences are deduplicated, and each keeps its most common genes and DNA. TCRdb, not the authors, supplied the V and J calls. The sample records around 770,000 distinct CDR3 sequences, approximately 10% of which are singletons. The top ten clones comprise 0.51% of the sample.

This sequence was found in a male donor with ankylosing spondylitis. This sequence uses TRBV5-4 and TRBJ2-2; D gene: possibly TRBD1, on 5 matching bases. The sequencing input was blood, either unsorted or a sorted T cell fraction (not recorded which). The CDR3 has the sequence CASSSIRGGELFF. At the DNA level, the sequence is TGTGCCAGCAGCTCCATAAGGGGCGGGGAGCTGTTTTTT.